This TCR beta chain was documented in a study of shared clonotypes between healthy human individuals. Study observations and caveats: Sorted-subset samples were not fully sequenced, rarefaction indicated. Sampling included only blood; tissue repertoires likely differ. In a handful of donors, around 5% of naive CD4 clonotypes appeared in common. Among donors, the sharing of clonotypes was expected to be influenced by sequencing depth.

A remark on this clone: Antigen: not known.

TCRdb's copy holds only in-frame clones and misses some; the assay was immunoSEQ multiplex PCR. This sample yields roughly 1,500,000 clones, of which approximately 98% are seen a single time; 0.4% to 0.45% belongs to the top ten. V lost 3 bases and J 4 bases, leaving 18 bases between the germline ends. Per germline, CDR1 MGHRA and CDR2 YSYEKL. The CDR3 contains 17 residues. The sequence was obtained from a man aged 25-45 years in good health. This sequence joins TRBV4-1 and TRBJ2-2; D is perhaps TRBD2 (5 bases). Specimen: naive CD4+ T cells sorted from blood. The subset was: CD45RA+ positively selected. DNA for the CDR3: TGCGCCAGCAGCCATAGTCGGCGTTCACGGGGCACCGGGGAGCTGTTTTTT. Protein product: CASSHSRRSRGTGELFF.